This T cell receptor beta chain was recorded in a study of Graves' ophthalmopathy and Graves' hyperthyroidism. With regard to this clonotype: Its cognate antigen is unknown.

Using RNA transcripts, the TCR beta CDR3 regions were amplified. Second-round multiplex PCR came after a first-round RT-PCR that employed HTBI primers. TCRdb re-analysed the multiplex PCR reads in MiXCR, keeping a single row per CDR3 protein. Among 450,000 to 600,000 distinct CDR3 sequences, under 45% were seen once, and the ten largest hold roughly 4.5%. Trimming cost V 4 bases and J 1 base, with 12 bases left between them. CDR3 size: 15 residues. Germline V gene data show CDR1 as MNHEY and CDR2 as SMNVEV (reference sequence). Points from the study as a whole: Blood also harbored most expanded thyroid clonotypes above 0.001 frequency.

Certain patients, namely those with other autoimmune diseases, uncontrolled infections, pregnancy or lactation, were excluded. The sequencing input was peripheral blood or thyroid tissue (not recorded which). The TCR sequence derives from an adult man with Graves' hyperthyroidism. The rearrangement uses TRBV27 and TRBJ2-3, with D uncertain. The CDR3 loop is CASSWASTGTDTQYF. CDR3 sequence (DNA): TGTGCCAGCAGTTGGGCTTCCACCGGCACAGATACGCAGTATTTT.